These 8 T cell receptor beta chains were all obtained from the same sample, sequenced in a study of regulatory T cells in long-lasting Graves disease. Time point of the sample: persistent/refractory GD, antithyroid drugs over 5 years with positive TRAb. Scientists built the TCR library using RNA that was extracted from PBMCs. TCR beta libraries were built with iRepertoire HTBI primers and Arm-PCR of CDR3 regions. TCRdb passed the multiplex PCR reads through MiXCR, listing each CDR3 protein once. The sample lists under 450,000 distinct CDR3 sequences, roughly 24% occurring once. Sequencing was performed on peripheral blood mononuclear cells (PBMCs), taken when the disease was refractory, from a patient treated with antithyroid drugs. The receptor set was obtained from a woman aged 40 to 49 with Graves disease.

This clonotype came up many times. The rearrangement links TRBV6-2 or TRBV6-3 to TRBJ2-5, with D perhaps given as TRBD1 or TRBD2 (6 bases each). CDR3 length: 16 amino acids. CDR1 is MNHEY and CDR2 is SVGEGT in the germline V gene. The V end lost 5 bases, the J end lost 2 bases, and 18 bases lay between the germline ends. The CDR3 protein is CASSEVGGGGQETQYF. CDR3 nucleotide sequence: TGTGCCAGCAGTGAAGTAGGAGGGGGTGGTCAAGAGACCCAGTACTTC.

The gene calls are TRBV6-1 and TRBJ2-2; no reliable D call. Germline V CDR1 and CDR2: MNHNS, SASEGT. The V and J ends lost 5 bases and 2 bases respectively, with 15 bases between them. The CDR3 has 16 residues. The CDR3 region has the DNA TGTGCCAGCAGTCCCCGCCAGGCCGACAACACCGGGGAGCTGTTTTTT. Its protein is CASSPRQADNTGELFF.

The gene calls are TRBV3-1 and TRBJ1-6; no firm D call. Germline CDR1 reads LGHDT; CDR2 reads YNNKEL (reference sequence). Trimming left V 4 bases short and J 6 bases short, with 10 bases between. The CDR3 is 14 amino acids. The CDR3 reads CASSPQEFNSPLHF. CDR3 bases: TGTGCCAGCAGCCCTCAGGAGTTTAATTCACCCCTCCACTTT.

This clonotype was detected many times. J is TRBJ1-2 and V is TRBV12-3 or TRBV12-4; no clear D gene. There are 12 residues in the CDR3. The germline V and J ends were trimmed by 1 base and 5 bases, with 5 bases remaining between them. The CDR3 nucleotides read TGTGCCAGCAGTTTAGGGAAGTATGGCTACACCTTC. As protein: CASSLGKYGYTF.

The chain joins TRBV18 to TRBJ1-1; unclear D gene. V lost 4 bases and J 2 bases, leaving 11 bases between the germline ends. The germline V gene has CDR1 KGHSH and CDR2 LQKENI. The CDR3 loop spans 14 amino acids. The CDR3 coding sequence is TGTGCCAGCTCACTTTGGTCCTCCAACACTGAAGCTTTCTTT. It is translated as CASSLWSSNTEAFF.

The J gene is TRBJ2-7, the V gene TRBV24-1, with TRBD2 identical over 9 bases. V dropped 3 bases and J dropped 3; count of bases not matched to a gene: 5. The CDR3 runs to 15 residues. Germline V lookup: CDR1 KGHDR, CDR2 SFDVKD. The CDR3 loop is CATSDRTSEIYEQYF. The DNA of the CDR3 is TGTGCCACCAGTGATAGGACTAGCGAAATCTACGAGCAGTACTTC.

This clonotype showed up many times. V usage is TRBV11-2 and J usage is TRBJ1-6; 8 bases match TRBD1. CDR1 is SGHAT and CDR2 is FQNNGV in the germline V gene. V lost 5 bases to trimming and J lost 6 bases; unmatched junction nucleotides: 9. The CDR3 totals 16 residues. CDR3 region: CASSAISGGINSPLHF. CDR3 in DNA: TGTGCCAGCAGCGCCATCTCAGGGGGCATTAATTCACCCCTCCACTTT.

This clonotype was detected many times. The rearrangement joins TRBV5-1 to TRBJ2-7; D is uncertain. Trimming removed 0 bases from V and 3 bases from J, with 7 bases in between. CDR3 length: 13 residues. Per the germline V gene, CDR1 is SGHRS and CDR2 is YFSETQ. CDR3 loop: CASSLASNYEQYF. DNA for the CDR3: TGCGCCAGCAGCTTGGCCTCAAACTACGAGCAGTACTTC.